This TCR beta chain was captured in a study of blood T cells in healthy people across ages. Germline-derived CDR1 and CDR2 are SGDLS and YYNGEE. The J segment lost 8 bases and the V segment lost 4 bases, leaving 4 bases of the junction unmatched. This CDR3 spans 13 amino acids. This clonotype was seen only a few times. Combining a sample-barcoded 5' primer with a J-beta primer mix, a second PCR ran for roughly 7 to 12 cycles. TCRdb processed the 5' RACE reads anew with MiXCR; each CDR3 protein has one entry. The sample includes more than 750,000 distinct CDR3 sequences, 25% to 30% of them seen just once. These data also featured in a second study, about T cells of mothers and their children. That publication notes: All donors were healthy and Caucasian; they were a few mothers and their six children.

Sequences were obtained from blood. The J gene is TRBJ2-1, the V gene TRBV9; 9 nucleotides line up with TRBD1. This TCR came from a woman between 35 and 50 years old in good health. The CDR3 coding sequence is TGTGCCAGCAGCTACGGGACAGGGTATGAGCAGTTCTTC. Its translation is CASSYGTGYEQFF.